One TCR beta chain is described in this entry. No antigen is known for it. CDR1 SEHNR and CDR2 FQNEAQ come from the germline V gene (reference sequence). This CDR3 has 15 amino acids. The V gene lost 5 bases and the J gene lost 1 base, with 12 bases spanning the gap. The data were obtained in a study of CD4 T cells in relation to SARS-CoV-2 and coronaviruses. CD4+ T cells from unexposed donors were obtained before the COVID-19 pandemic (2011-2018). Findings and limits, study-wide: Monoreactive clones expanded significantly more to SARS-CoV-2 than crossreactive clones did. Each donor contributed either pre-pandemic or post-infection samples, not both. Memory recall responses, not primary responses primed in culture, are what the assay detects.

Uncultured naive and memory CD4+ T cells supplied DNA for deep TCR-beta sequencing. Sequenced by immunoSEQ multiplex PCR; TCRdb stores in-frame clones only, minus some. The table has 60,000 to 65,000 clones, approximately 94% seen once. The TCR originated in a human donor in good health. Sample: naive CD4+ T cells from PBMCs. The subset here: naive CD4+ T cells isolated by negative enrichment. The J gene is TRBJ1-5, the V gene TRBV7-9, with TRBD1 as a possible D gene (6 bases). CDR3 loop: CASSVDSGSNQPQHF. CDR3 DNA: TGTGCCAGCAGCGTGGACAGTGGGAGCAATCAGCCCCAGCATTTT.